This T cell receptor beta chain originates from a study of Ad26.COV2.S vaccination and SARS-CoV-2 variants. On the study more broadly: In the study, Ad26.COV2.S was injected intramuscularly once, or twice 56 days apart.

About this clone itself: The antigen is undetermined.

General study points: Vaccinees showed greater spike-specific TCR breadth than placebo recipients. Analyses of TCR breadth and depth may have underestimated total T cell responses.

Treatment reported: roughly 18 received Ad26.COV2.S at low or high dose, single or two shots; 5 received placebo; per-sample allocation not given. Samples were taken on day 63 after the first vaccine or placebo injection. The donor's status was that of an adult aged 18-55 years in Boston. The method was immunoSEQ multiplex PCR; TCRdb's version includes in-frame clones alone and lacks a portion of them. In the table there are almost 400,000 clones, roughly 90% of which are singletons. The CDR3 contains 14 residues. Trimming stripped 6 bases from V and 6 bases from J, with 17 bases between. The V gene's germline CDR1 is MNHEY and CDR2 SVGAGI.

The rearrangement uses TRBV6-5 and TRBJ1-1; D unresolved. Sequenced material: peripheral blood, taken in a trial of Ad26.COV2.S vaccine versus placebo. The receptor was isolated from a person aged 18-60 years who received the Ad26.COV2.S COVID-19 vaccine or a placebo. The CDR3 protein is CASRQTVGSAEAFF. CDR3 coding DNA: TGTGCCAGCAGACAAACAGTTGGGTCCGCTGAAGCTTTCTTT.